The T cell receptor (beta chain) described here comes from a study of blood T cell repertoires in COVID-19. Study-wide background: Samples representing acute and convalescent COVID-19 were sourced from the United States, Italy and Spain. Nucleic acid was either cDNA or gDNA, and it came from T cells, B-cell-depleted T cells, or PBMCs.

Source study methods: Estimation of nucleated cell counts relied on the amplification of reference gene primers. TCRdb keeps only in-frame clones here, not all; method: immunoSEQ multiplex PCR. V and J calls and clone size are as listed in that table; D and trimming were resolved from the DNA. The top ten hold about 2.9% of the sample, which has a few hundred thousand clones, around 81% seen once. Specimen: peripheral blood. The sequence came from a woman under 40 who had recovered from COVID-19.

The CDR3 loop reads CASSFPPQSPSYEQYF. CDR3 bases: TGTGCCAGCAGCTTCCCCCCCCAGTCACCGTCCTACGAGCAGTACTTC. The chain joins TRBV11-2 to TRBJ2-7; D remains ambiguous. CDR1 and CDR2 (germline): SGHAT, FQNNGV. CDR3 size: 16 residues. With 3 bases removed from V and 1 base from J, the gap between germline ends came to 16 bases.